This T cell receptor beta chain was recorded in a study of T cell repertoires in cytomegalovirus infection. Study in general: It was the public TCR beta signatures that indicated both CMV infection and matching HLA type.

This CDR3 contains 17 residues. Germline CDR1 is MDHEN and CDR2 is SYDVKM. Trimming took 3 bases from V and 4 from J; bases not matched to a gene: 9. TCRdb analysed the reads with MiXCR anew, one entry per CDR3 protein. Altogether roughly 760,000 distinct CDR3 sequences are present, about a third being singletons, with the ten largest covering roughly 2.8%. Study-wide findings and caveats: The response measured ex vivo was dominated by TCR beta clonotypes (HLA-C-restricted and CMV-specific). Cumulative public TCR beta family frequency identified carriers of CMV plus the relevant HLA.

Concerning this clonotype itself: Its specificity is unknown.

The chain is built from TRBV28 and TRBJ2-1; 10 bases line up with TRBD2. The sequenced sample consisted of PBMCs. The TCR originated in a human donor in good health (CMV status not recorded). Some clones in this sample may be carry-over from other donors' samples. This CDR3 is CASSLVLAGGGYNEQFF. As DNA, the CDR3 is TGTGCCAGCAGTTTGGTTTTAGCGGGAGGTGGTTACAATGAGCAGTTCTTC.